The T cell receptor (beta chain) under discussion was sequenced for a study of memory CD4+ T cells and cytomegalovirus serostatus. In the study overall: Of the healthy Belgian adults, roughly ten were CMV seropositive and 24 seronegative. Study-wide results and caveats: CMV serostatus prediction reached median AUC about 0.95, or 0.9 with US-trained model. Each of approximately 70 CMV-associated TCRbeta sequences occurred in one to five individuals.

Remarks on this clone: Its cognate antigen is unknown.

The sort gate was single viable CD3+CD4+CD8-CD45RO+ cells for memory CD4+ T cells. Per the original data handling: Out-of-frame sequences were removed, leaving 2 million to 2.5 million distinct TCRbeta sequences. Repertoires were generated with immunoSEQ multiplex PCR, while TCRdb's copy carries only in-frame clones and drops some. V, J and clone size are taken as reported in that table, and D and trimming were inferred from the DNA itself. The sample has around 25,000 clones, about 71% seen once; the top ten hold 1%. Trimming cost V 5 bases and J 2 bases, with 10 bases left between them. Per the germline V gene, CDR1 is SGHAT and CDR2 is FQDESV (reference sequence). CDR3 length: 14 residues.

This clonotype was sampled from an adult in good health and CMV-seronegative. The sequenced sample was memory CD4+ T cells from blood. The chain uses TRBV11-1 and TRBJ1-3, with D maybe TRBD1 (5 bases). CDR3: CASSRTLTGNTIYF. As DNA, the CDR3 is TGTGCCAGCAGCCGGACATTAACTGGAAACACCATATATTTT.